What follows are 14 T cell receptor beta chains derived from one specimen sequenced in a study of T cells in Graves' hyperthyroidism and ophthalmopathy. Amplification yielded TCR beta CDR3 regions, with RNA transcripts as the source. RT-PCR in the first round (using the HTBI primer set) targeted the TCR CDR3. TCRdb passed the multiplex PCR reads through MiXCR, listing each CDR3 protein once. The table lists about 640,000 distinct CDR3 sequences, nearly 45% of them singletons. Sequencing was carried out using peripheral blood or thyroid tissue (not recorded which). These receptors all come from an adult man with Graves' disease, either hyperthyroidism or ophthalmopathy (not recorded which).

The chain employs TRBV11-2 and TRBJ2-7, with D hard to call. CDR1 is SGHAT, CDR2 FQNNGV, per germline. Trimming took 6 bases from V and 2 from J, leaving 17 bases between them. There are 15 residues in the CDR3. The CDR3 region has the DNA TGTGCCAGCAGTTTACGACGGCTTACGGCCTACGAGCAGTACTTC. This sequence encodes CASSLRRLTAYEQYF.

This clonotype occurred many times. The chain recombines TRBV7-8 with TRBJ2-6; TRBD2 might be the D (5 bases). The V gene's germline CDR1 is SGHVS and CDR2 FQNEAQ. V lost 1 base and J 2 bases, leaving 6 bases between the germline ends. CDR3 size: 15 residues. The CDR3 DNA sequence: TGTGCCAGCAGCTTAGGAGGGCCTGGGGCCAACGTCCTGACTTTC. It is translated as CASSLGGPGANVLTF. Looking up the rest from reference TRBV7-8 and TRBJ2-6 gives the full variable domain: GAGVSQSPRYKVAKRGQDVALRCDPISGHVSLFWYQQALGQGPEFLTYFQNEAQLDKSGLPSDRFFAERPEGSVSTLKIQRTQQEDSAVYLCASSLGGPGANVLTFGAGSRLTVL.

V and J are TRBV7-8 and TRBJ2-2; D might be TRBD1 or TRBD2, each matching 6 bases. The germline gives CDR1 SGHVS, CDR2 FQNEAQ. The ends were cut back, 5 bases at V and 2 bases at J, with 15 bases in the middle. There are 16 residues in the CDR3. CDR3 amino acids: CASSPGPGGNTGELFF. The CDR3 bases are TGTGCCAGCAGCCCTGGACCCGGGGGCAACACCGGGGAGCTGTTTTTT.

V usage is TRBV25-1 and J usage is TRBJ1-2; 9 positions match TRBD1. This CDR3 has 12 amino acids. In germline, CDR1 is MGHDK, CDR2 SYGVNS. CDR3: CARETGGYGYTF. The CDR3 nucleotides are TGTGCTAGAGAGACAGGGGGCTATGGCTACACCTTC.

In this sample, this clonotype turned up a few times. The rearrangement joins TRBV9 to TRBJ1-5; D gene ambiguous. Germline-derived CDR1 and CDR2 are SGDLS and YYNGEE. Between the trimmed V and J ends, which lost 0 bases and 1 base, there was a span of 8 bases. This CDR3 comprises 15 residues. CDR3 residues: CASSVGVGSNQPQHF. The DNA for the CDR3 is TGTGCCAGCAGCGTAGGCGTAGGGAGCAATCAGCCCCAGCATTTT.

The rearrangement links TRBV5-1 to TRBJ2-2; TRBD1 is a possible D gene (6 bases). The CDR3 consists of 14 residues. Deletions cut 4 bases from V and 4 bases from J, with 11 bases between. Germline CDR1 is SGHRS and CDR2 is YFSETQ. CDR3 bases: TGCGCCAGCAGCCAGGGACATGGCACCGGGGAGCTGTTTTTT. Residues: CASSQGHGTGELFF. The variable domain in full, completed from reference TRBV5-1 and TRBJ2-2, reads KAGVTQTPRYLIKTRGQQVTLSCSPISGHRSVSWYQQTPGQGLQFLFEYFSETQRNKGNFPGRFSGRQFSNSRSEMNVSTLELGDSALYLCASSQGHGTGELFFGEGSRLTVL.

The chain combines TRBV20-1 with TRBJ2-7; D might be TRBD2 (5 bases). The CDR3 covers 14 residues. CDR1 and CDR2 (germline): DFQATT, SNEGSKA (reference sequence). Trimming left V 1 base short and J 3 bases short, with 13 bases between. The CDR3 coding sequence is TGCAGTGCTAGAGGGGAGCTCCATCACTACGAGCAGTACTTC. Translation gives CSARGELHHYEQYF.

In this sample, this clonotype turned up a few times. The chain combines TRBV7-9 with TRBJ2-5, with D unresolved. CDR1 is SEHNR and CDR2 is FQNEAQ in the germline V gene (reference sequence). The CDR3 runs 14 residues. Trimming took off 3 bases at V and 5 bases at J, with 13 bases between the two ends. The DNA of the CDR3 is TGTGCCAGCAGCTTTAATCTAGGGCGGGAGACCCAGTACTTC. Protein product: CASSFNLGRETQYF.

The chain carries TRBV24-1 and TRBJ2-5; 7 nucleotides agree with TRBD2. This CDR3 comprises 14 residues. Germline trimming cut 11 bases from V and 3 bases from J; bases unmatched to any gene: 11. The germline V gene has CDR1 KGHDR and CDR2 SFDVKD. The CDR3 spells CANPEIGGKETQYF. CDR3 DNA sequence: TGTGCCAATCCAGAGATCGGGGGGAAAGAGACCCAGTACTTC.

This chain joins TRBV2 and TRBJ1-3; the D is unclear. There are 16 residues in the CDR3. V was clipped by 5 bases and J by 0 bases, with 14 bases between them. Germline CDR1 and CDR2: SNHLY and FYNNEI. CDR3 in amino acids: CASSYRSSNSGNTIYF. CDR3 nucleotides: TGTGCCAGCAGTTACCGCAGCAGCAACTCTGGAAACACCATATATTTT.

This clonotype was counted only a few times. J is TRBJ2-2 and V is TRBV14, with D perhaps matching TRBD1 or TRBD2 (5 bases each). CDR1 and CDR2 (germline): SGHDN, FVKESK. Trimming took off 0 bases at V and 5 bases at J, with 13 bases between the two ends. The CDR3 is 16 amino acids. The CDR3 DNA follows: TGTGCCAGCAGCCAAGACCGGGGCTTGGAGACCGGGGAGCTGTTTTTT. Translation: CASSQDRGLETGELFF.

This clonotype was counted ten times or more. The chain is built from TRBV10-3 and TRBJ2-7; 13 bases are a match to TRBD2. Germline CDR1 ENHRY, CDR2 SYGVKD. V shed 4 bases, J shed 7 bases, and the junction held 7 bases outside the gene matches. The length of the CDR3 is 15 residues. CDR3 region: CAISAGTSGAWEQYF. CDR3 DNA sequence: TGTGCCATCAGTGCTGGGACTAGCGGGGCTTGGGAGCAGTACTTC.

There are many counts of this clonotype. The chain couples TRBV2 to TRBJ2-2, with D perhaps matching TRBD1 or TRBD2 (5 bases each). Germline-derived CDR1 and CDR2 are SNHLY and FYNNEI. The V gene lost 5 bases and the J gene lost 5 bases, with 9 bases spanning the gap. The CDR3 is made up of 13 amino acids. The CDR3 loop is CASSRDVTGELFF. CDR3 nucleotides: TGTGCCAGCAGTAGGGACGTAACCGGGGAGCTGTTTTTT.

The J gene is TRBJ2-7, the V gene TRBV6-5, with TRBD1 identical over 8 bases. This CDR3 comprises 15 residues. The V and J ends lost 4 bases and 0 bases, in that order; junction bases with no gene match: 5. The germline gives CDR1 MNHEY, CDR2 SVGAGI. The CDR3 DNA reads as TGTGCCAGCAGTTTCCCACAGGGGGACTCCTACGAGCAGTACTTC. Its protein is CASSFPQGDSYEQYF.